This T cell receptor (beta chain) was profiled in a study of T-cell memory formation after mild COVID-19. TCRdb fed the 5' RACE reads into MiXCR, producing one record per CDR3 protein. Among 270,000 or so distinct CDR3 sequences listed, approximately 15% were seen once. The length of the CDR3 is 15 residues. The V segment lost 0 bases and the J segment 7 bases; nucleotides outside the gene matches: 5. CDR1 is ENHRY, CDR2 SYGVKD, per germline. The J gene is TRBJ2-5, the V gene TRBV10-3, with 10 positions matching TRBD2. This receptor was taken from a man aged 18 to 35 who had mild COVID-19 (a few samples of this study predate the infection). Cell type and time point are not known. Material: PBMCs or a T cell subset sorted from them (not recorded which). The CDR3 DNA follows: TGTGCCATCAGTGAGTCGAGCGGGGGGGCCGGGACCCAGTACTTC. It translates to CAISESSGGAGTQYF.